This TCR beta chain was recorded in a study of shared clonotypes between healthy human individuals. The CDR3 is 15 amino acids. V was pared by 1 base and J by 1 base, with 13 bases between. Germline V gives CDR1 SQVTM, CDR2 ANQGSEA. As defined, naive CD8 cells were CD45RO-negative and positively selected for CCR7, with terminally differentiated effector memory CD45RA+ cells excluded. Only in-frame clones appear in the TCRdb table, and some are missing; sequencing was by immunoSEQ multiplex PCR. Among millions of clones, about 95% were seen once, and the ten largest hold about 1.1%. This clonotype was obtained from a man aged 18 to 30 in good health. Sequenced input: naive CD8+ T cells sorted from blood. The chain employs TRBV29-1 and TRBJ2-5; D may be TRBD1 or TRBD2 (6 bases each). The CDR3 DNA reads TGCAGCGTTGAAGGGGGGGCTTGGCTCCAAGAGACCCAGTACTTC. Its protein is CSVEGGAWLQETQYF. The whole variable domain, remainder taken from reference TRBV29-1 and TRBJ2-5, is SAVISQKPSRDICQRGTSLTIQCQVDSQVTMMFWYRQQPGQSLTLIATANQGSEATYESGFVIDKFPISRPNLTFSTLTVSNMSPEDSSIYLCSVEGGAWLQETQYFGPGTRLLVL.